The 24 T cell receptor beta chains below come from one sample, sequenced in a study of T cell repertoires in cytomegalovirus infection. These receptors are not linked to any known antigen. MiXCR was run by TCRdb on the reads, yielding one entry per CDR3 protein. Of some 24,000 distinct CDR3 sequences listed, 20% to 25% are singletons. The sample was CD8+ T cells from cultured PBMCs, taken from culture after CMV antigen stimulation. These receptors originate from a human donor in good health (CMV status not recorded). Some clones in this sample may be carry-over from other donors' samples.

This clonotype showed up just a few times. This chain joins TRBV6-2 or TRBV6-3 and TRBJ2-7; D may be TRBD1 or TRBD2 (5 bases each). CDR1 is MNHEY, CDR2 SVGEGT, per germline. The V gene lost 2 bases and the J gene lost 4 bases, with 18 bases spanning the gap. The length of the CDR3 is 16 residues. The CDR3 here is CASSYPRLGRTYEQYF. DNA of the CDR3: TGTGCCAGCAGTTACCCTAGACTGGGACGGACATACGAGCAGTACTTC.

Only a few counts were recorded for this clonotype. The V gene is TRBV7-2, the J gene TRBJ2-5, with 7 bases that match TRBD2. Trimming removed 1 base from V and 5 bases from J; junction bases left unmatched: 7. Germline CDR1 is SGHTA and CDR2 is FQGNSA. There are 15 residues in the CDR3. CDR3 amino acids: CASSLGGLPLETQYF. CDR3 nucleotide sequence: TGTGCCAGCAGCTTAGGGGGACTACCTCTTGAGACCCAGTACTTC.

This clonotype has a count of ten or more. The chain uses TRBV7-8 and TRBJ2-5; D is uncertain. Germline V gene data show CDR1 as SGHVS and CDR2 as FQNEAQ. Trimming shortened V by 0 bases and J by 5 bases, and 7 bases separated the two germline ends. The CDR3 loop spans 13 amino acids. The CDR3 DNA reads TGTGCCAGCAGCTTAGCTGGTGGGGAGACCCAGTACTTC. It is translated as CASSLAGGETQYF.

The CDR3 protein is CASSKRTGGSYEVNNEQFF. CDR3 nucleotide sequence: TGTGCCAGCAGTAAGAGGACAGGGGGCTCGTATGAGGTCAACAATGAGCAGTTCTTC. The rearrangement uses TRBV6-2 or TRBV6-3 and TRBJ2-1; 11 bases are shared with TRBD1. This CDR3 region has 19 residues. V lost 5 bases to trimming and J lost 5 bases; unmatched junction nucleotides: 17. Germline V CDR1 and CDR2: MNHEY, SVGEGT.

This clonotype has only a few counts. The rearrangement uses TRBV6-2 or TRBV6-3 and TRBJ1-1; no clear D. The CDR3 extends over 13 amino acids. With 6 bases removed from V and 5 bases from J, the gap between germline ends came to 13 bases. Germline V lookup: CDR1 MNHEY, CDR2 SVGEGT. The CDR3 DNA reads TGTGCCAGCAGGCGTCTACACCTAACTGAAGCTTTCTTT. Translation: CASRRLHLTEAFF.

This clonotype was counted between two and nine times. V gene TRBV6-2 or TRBV6-3 combines with J gene TRBJ2-1; D remains ambiguous. Germline V gene lookup returns CDR1 MNHEY and CDR2 SVGEGT. V was pared by 6 bases and J by 12 bases, with 18 bases between. The CDR3 consists of 13 residues. The CDR3 is CASSLSGPLGQFF. CDR3 DNA sequence: TGTGCCAGCAGCCTTTCAGGACCGTTAGGGCAGTTCTTC.

The chain links TRBV7-9 to TRBJ2-5; 9 bases line up with TRBD1. The V segment lost 5 bases and the J segment 5 bases; nucleotides outside the gene matches: 12. Germline CDR1 and CDR2: SEHNR and FQNEAQ (reference sequence). The CDR3 length is 16 residues. DNA for the CDR3: TGTGCCAGCAGCGAAGCCGGGACAGGGTATACGGAGACCCAGTACTTC. Residues: CASSEAGTGYTETQYF. The full variable domain, completed using reference TRBV7-9 and TRBJ2-5, is DTGVSQNPRHKITKRGQNVTFRCDPISEHNRLYWYRQTLGQGPEFLTYFQNEAQLEKSRLLSDRFSAERPKGSFSTLEIQRTEQGDSAMYLCASSEAGTGYTETQYFGPGTRLLVL.

V gene TRBV5-1 combines with J gene TRBJ1-1, with D perhaps matching TRBD1 (6 bases). Trimming cost V 3 bases and J 5 bases, with 17 bases left between them. The CDR3 length is 15 residues. Per germline, CDR1 SGHRS and CDR2 YFSETQ. CDR3 residues: CASSSVTGMWTEAFF. CDR3 DNA sequence: TGCGCCAGCAGCTCGGTAACAGGGATGTGGACTGAAGCTTTCTTT.

The rearrangement links TRBV3-1 to TRBJ2-3; 9 bases fit TRBD2. Looked up from germline, CDR1 is LGHDT and CDR2 is YNNKEL (reference sequence). V shed 6 bases and J 5 bases; nucleotides not matched to a gene: 6. This CDR3 is 14 amino acids long. The CDR3 is CASSLAGGEDTQYF. CDR3 nucleotides: TGTGCCAGCAGTCTTGCGGGGGGGGAAGATACGCAGTATTTT.

V is TRBV20-1 and J is TRBJ2-7; weak D call: TRBD1 (7 bases). Between the trimmed V and J ends, which lost 4 bases and 3 bases, there was a span of 22 bases. Germline V CDR1 and CDR2: DFQATT, SNEGSKA (reference sequence). The CDR3 has 16 amino acids. This chain's CDR3 is CSANRLEAGGIYEQYF. CDR3 sequence (DNA): TGCAGTGCTAATCGCCTGGAGGCAGGGGGGATCTACGAGCAGTACTTC.

The chain joins TRBV2 to TRBJ1-2, with a tentative D call TRBD1 (5 bases). The CDR3 has 14 amino acids. V dropped 4 bases and J dropped 2 bases, with 11 bases sitting between them. Per the germline V gene, CDR1 is SNHLY and CDR2 is FYNNEI. CDR3 protein: CASSGPGPNYGYTF. Here the CDR3 DNA reads TGTGCCAGCAGTGGCCCGGGGCCGAACTATGGCTACACCTTC.

This clonotype was detected ten times or more. This chain links TRBV6-4 with TRBJ2-1; D might be TRBD1 or TRBD2, each matching 6 bases. The CDR3 runs 15 residues. The V end lost 6 bases, the J end lost 5 bases, and 17 bases lay between the germline ends. Germline values: CDR1 MRHNA, CDR2 SNTAGT. The CDR3 DNA sequence: TGTGCCAGCAGCCCCGGTGGAGGGGGAAACAATGAGCAGTTCTTC. This gives the protein CASSPGGGGNNEQFF.

This clonotype came up many times. V gene TRBV7-9 combines with J gene TRBJ1-2; TRBD1 is a possible D gene (5 bases). The CDR3 loop spans 14 amino acids. The V and J ends lost 6 bases and 4 bases respectively, with 15 bases between them. Per the germline V gene, CDR1 is SEHNR and CDR2 is FQNEAQ (reference sequence). CDR3 amino acids: CASRPTGELYGYTF. The DNA for the CDR3 is TGTGCCAGCAGGCCCACAGGTGAACTCTATGGCTACACCTTC.

V usage is TRBV29-1 and J usage is TRBJ2-3; no clear D. V was clipped by 6 bases and J by 3 bases, with 10 bases between them. This CDR3 spans 12 amino acids. Looked up from germline, CDR1 is SQVTM and CDR2 is ANQGSEA. The CDR3 nucleotides are TGCAGCGTCTCCCCGGAGACAGATACGCAGTATTTT. Protein sequence: CSVSPETDTQYF.

This sequence joins TRBV27 and TRBJ2-7, with D hard to call. The CDR3 runs 13 residues. Trimming removed 1 base at V and 3 bases at J, with 7 bases between. CDR1 is MNHEY and CDR2 is SMNVEV in the germline V gene (reference sequence). The CDR3 DNA sequence: TGTGCCAGCAGTTTATATGTGGGCTACGAGCAGTACTTC. It is translated as CASSLYVGYEQYF.

Ten or more counts support this clonotype. The CDR3 nucleotides are TGTGCCAGCAACATACAGGGGGCGCAGTACTTC. As protein: CASNIQGAQYF. The chain has TRBV7-9 and TRBJ2-7; TRBD1 aligns across 9 bases. V was pared by 7 bases and J by 9 bases, with 4 bases of the junction left unmatched. Looked up from germline, CDR1 is SEHNR and CDR2 is FQNEAQ (reference sequence). This CDR3 contains 11 residues.

This clonotype was seen a few times. CDR3 sequence (DNA): TGTGCCAGCACCCGACAGGGATCCGGTGAAGCTTTCTTT. Translated: CASTRQGSGEAFF. V gene TRBV6-2 or TRBV6-3 combines with J gene TRBJ1-1; TRBD1 agrees at 7 bases. Trimming took 7 bases from V and 7 from J; bases not matched to a gene: 9. This CDR3 has 13 amino acids. Germline CDR1 is MNHEY and CDR2 is SVGEGT.

This clonotype was observed a handful of times. The chain combines TRBV7-9 with TRBJ2-1; 9 positions match TRBD1. Per germline, CDR1 SEHNR and CDR2 FQNEAQ (reference sequence). CDR3 length: 15 amino acids. Germline trimming cut 6 bases from V and 6 bases from J; bases unmatched to any gene: 9. The CDR3 region has the DNA TGTGCCAGCAGTCAAGCACCGGACAGGGGCAATGAGCAGTTCTTC. As protein: CASSQAPDRGNEQFF.

This clonotype was counted at least ten times. In DNA form, the CDR3 reads TGTGCCAGCAGCCGACTTACCATACACGGGACAGGACATTATGGCTACACCTTC. The encoded protein is CASSRLTIHGTGHYGYTF. V is TRBV7-9 and J is TRBJ1-2; 8 bases match TRBD1. Germline V lookup: CDR1 SEHNR, CDR2 FQNEAQ (reference sequence). This CDR3 has 18 residues. V shed 5 bases, J shed 5 bases, and the junction held 19 bases outside the gene matches. The variable domain in full, completed from reference TRBV7-9 and TRBJ1-2, reads DTGVSQNPRHKITKRGQNVTFRCDPISEHNRLYWYRQTLGQGPEFLTYFQNEAQLEKSRLLSDRFSAERPKGSFSTLEIQRTEQGDSAMYLCASSRLTIHGTGHYGYTFGSGTRLTVV.

This clonotype was seen a handful of times. This chain links TRBV10-3 with TRBJ2-5, with TRBD1 matching over 9 bases. Per germline, CDR1 ENHRY and CDR2 SYGVKD. The CDR3 runs to 19 residues. The trim removed 5 bases at V and 3 bases at J, leaving 19 bases unmatched. For the CDR3, the DNA is TGTGCCATCAGTCAAGTTCAGAACAGGGGGCTGGGTGGGGAAGAGACCCAGTACTTC. As protein: CAISQVQNRGLGGEETQYF.

This clonotype occurred many times. V usage is TRBV20-1 and J usage is TRBJ1-1; tentative D call: TRBD1 (6 bases). CDR3 length equals 14 residues. V gave up 6 bases and J gave up 0 bases, with 14 bases separating them. The germline V gene encodes CDR1 DFQATT and CDR2 SNEGSKA (reference sequence). The CDR3 bases are TGCAGTGCCCCGCAGGGGCCCATGAACACTGAAGCTTTCTTT. This translates into CSAPQGPMNTEAFF.

This clonotype was seen ten or more times. The V call is TRBV12-3 or TRBV12-4, the J call TRBJ1-2; TRBD1 aligns across 11 bases. The V segment lost 3 bases and the J segment 2 bases; nucleotides outside the gene matches: 2. The CDR3 has 15 amino acids. The CDR3 loop reads CASSFGQGANYGYTF. CDR3 sequence (DNA): TGTGCCAGCAGTTTCGGACAGGGGGCCAACTATGGCTACACCTTC.

This chain uses TRBV27 with TRBJ1-1; D unclear. The CDR3 extends over 11 amino acids. Germline V gene lookup returns CDR1 MNHEY and CDR2 SMNVEV (reference sequence). Between the trimmed V and J ends, which lost 6 bases and 6 bases, there was a span of 8 bases. CDR3 residues: CASRFMAEAFF. The CDR3 DNA reads as TGTGCCAGCAGGTTCATGGCTGAAGCTTTCTTT.

This clonotype was observed a handful of times. The chain is built from TRBV3-1 and TRBJ2-7; TRBD2 matches at 9 bases. Per germline, CDR1 LGHDT and CDR2 YNNKEL (reference sequence). Trimming cost V 2 bases and J 3 bases; bases outside gene matches: 2. The CDR3 is made up of 14 amino acids. Here the CDR3 reads CASSQLAGSYEQYF. CDR3 coding DNA: TGTGCCAGCAGCCAACTAGCGGGGAGCTACGAGCAGTACTTC.